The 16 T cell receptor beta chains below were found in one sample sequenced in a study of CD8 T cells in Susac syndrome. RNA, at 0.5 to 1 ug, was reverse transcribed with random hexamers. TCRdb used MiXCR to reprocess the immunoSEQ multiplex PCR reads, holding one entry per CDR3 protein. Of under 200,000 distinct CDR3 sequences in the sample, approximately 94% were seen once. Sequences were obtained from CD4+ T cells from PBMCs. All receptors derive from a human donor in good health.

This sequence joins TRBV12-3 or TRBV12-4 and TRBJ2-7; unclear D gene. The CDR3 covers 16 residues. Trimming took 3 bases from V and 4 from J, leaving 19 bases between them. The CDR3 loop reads CASSFSWVGSWYEQYF. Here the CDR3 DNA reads TGTGCCAGCAGTTTTAGTTGGGTTGGTTCGTGGTACGAGCAGTACTTC.

CDR3 in DNA: TGTGCCAGCAGCCAAGGGTACCTAGCGGGTAACAATGAGCAGTTCTTC. Translation gives CASSQGYLAGNNEQFF. The gene calls are TRBV3-1 and TRBJ2-1, with 8 bases aligning to TRBD2. This CDR3 is built from 16 residues. Germline CDR1 and CDR2: LGHDT and YNNKEL (reference sequence). Germline trimming cut 1 base from V and 5 bases from J; bases unmatched to any gene: 7.

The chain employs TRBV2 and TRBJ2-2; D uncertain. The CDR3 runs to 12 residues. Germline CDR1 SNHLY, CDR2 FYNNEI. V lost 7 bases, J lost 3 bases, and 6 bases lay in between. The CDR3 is CASNRDTGELFF. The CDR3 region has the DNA TGTGCCAGCAATCGGGACACCGGGGAGCTGTTTTTT.

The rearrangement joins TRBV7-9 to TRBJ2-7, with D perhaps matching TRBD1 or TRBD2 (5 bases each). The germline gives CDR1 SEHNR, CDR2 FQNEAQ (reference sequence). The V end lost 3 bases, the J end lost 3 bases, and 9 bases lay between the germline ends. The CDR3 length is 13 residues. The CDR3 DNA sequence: TGTGCCAGCAGCTTCGGGGCGATCTACGAGCAGTACTTC. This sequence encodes CASSFGAIYEQYF.

CDR3 nucleotide sequence: TGCGCCAGCAGCTTGGCAGCGGGGCCTAACAATGAGCAGTTCTTC. Its protein product is CASSLAAGPNNEQFF. The chain combines TRBV5-1 with TRBJ2-1; 7 bases line up with TRBD2. J gave up 5 bases and V 0 bases, and 5 bases lay outside the gene matches. Per the germline V gene, CDR1 is SGHRS and CDR2 is YFSETQ. This CDR3 is built from 15 residues.

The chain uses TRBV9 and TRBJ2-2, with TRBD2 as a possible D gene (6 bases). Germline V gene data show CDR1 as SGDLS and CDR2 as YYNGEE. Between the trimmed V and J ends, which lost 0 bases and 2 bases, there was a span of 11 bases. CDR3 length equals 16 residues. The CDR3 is CASSVVPGVNTGELFF. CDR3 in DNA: TGTGCCAGCAGCGTAGTGCCGGGGGTTAACACCGGGGAGCTGTTTTTT.

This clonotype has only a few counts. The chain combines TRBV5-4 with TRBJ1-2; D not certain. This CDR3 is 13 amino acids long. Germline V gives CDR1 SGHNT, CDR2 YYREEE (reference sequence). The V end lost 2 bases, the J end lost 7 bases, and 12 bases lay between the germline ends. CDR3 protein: CASSLTVSVGYTF. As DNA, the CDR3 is TGTGCCAGCAGCTTAACGGTCTCAGTTGGCTACACCTTC. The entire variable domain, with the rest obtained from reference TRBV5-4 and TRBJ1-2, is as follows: ETGVTQSPTHLIKTRGQQVTLRCSSQSGHNTVSWYQQALGQGPQFIFQYYREEENGRGNFPPRFSGLQFPNYSSELNVNALELDDSALYLCASSLTVSVGYTFGSGTRLTVV.

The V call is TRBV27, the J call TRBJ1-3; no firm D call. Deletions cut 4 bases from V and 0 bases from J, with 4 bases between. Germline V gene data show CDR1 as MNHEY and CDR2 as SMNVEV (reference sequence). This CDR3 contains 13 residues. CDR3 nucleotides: TGTGCCAGCAGTTCCCTCTCTGGAAACACCATATATTTT. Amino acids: CASSSLSGNTIYF.

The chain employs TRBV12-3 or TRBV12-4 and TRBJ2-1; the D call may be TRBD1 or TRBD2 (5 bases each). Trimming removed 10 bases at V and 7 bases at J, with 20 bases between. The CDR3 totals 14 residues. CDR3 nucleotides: TGTGCCACCCGAAGACGGGGATGGGGGAATGAGCAGTTCTTC. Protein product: CATRRRGWGNEQFF.

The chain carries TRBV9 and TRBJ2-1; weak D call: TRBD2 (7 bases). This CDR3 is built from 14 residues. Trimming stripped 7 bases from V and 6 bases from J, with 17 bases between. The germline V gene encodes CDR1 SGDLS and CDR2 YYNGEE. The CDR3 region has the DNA TGTGCCAGCGGGGGGGGGACATTCATCAATGAGCAGTTCTTC. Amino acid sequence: CASGGGTFINEQFF.

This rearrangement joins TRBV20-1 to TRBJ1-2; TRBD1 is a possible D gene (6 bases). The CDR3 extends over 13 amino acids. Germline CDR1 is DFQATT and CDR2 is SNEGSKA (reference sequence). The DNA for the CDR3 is TGCAGGGGCGGGGGGCCCATAGTAGGTGGCTACACCTTC. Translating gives CRGGGPIVGGYTF.

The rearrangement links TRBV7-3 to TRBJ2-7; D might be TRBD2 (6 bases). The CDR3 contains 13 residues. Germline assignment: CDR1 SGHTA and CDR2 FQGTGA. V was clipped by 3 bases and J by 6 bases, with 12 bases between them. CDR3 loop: CASSFSTSSEQYF. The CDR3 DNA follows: TGTGCCAGCAGCTTCTCTACTAGCAGCGAGCAGTACTTC.

CDR3 nucleotide sequence: TGTGCCAGCAGTTTTACAGGGAAGACGAAGCCCCAGCATTTT. Its protein is CASSFTGKTKPQHF. This chain connects TRBV28 to TRBJ1-5; a possible D gene is TRBD1 (6 bases). This CDR3 contains 14 residues. The germline V gene encodes CDR1 MDHEN and CDR2 SYDVKM. V lost 3 bases and J 8 bases, leaving 14 bases between the germline ends.

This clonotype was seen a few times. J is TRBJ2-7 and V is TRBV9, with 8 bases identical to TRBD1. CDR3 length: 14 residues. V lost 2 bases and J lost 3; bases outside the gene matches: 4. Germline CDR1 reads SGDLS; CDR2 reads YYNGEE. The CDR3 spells CASSVATGGYEQYF. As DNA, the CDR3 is TGTGCCAGCAGCGTGGCTACAGGGGGCTACGAGCAGTACTTC.

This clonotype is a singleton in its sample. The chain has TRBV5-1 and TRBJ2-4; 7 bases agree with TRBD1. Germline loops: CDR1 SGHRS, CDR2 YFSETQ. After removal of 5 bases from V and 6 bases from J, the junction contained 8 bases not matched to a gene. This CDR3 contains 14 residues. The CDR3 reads CASRTSGQTNIQYF. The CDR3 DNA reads TGCGCCAGCAGGACCTCGGGACAGACAAACATTCAGTACTTC.

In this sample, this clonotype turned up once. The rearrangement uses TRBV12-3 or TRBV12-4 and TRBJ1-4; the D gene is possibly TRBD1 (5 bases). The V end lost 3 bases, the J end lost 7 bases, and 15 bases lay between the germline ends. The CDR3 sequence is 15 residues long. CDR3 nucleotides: TGTGCCAGCAGTTTTAGGGGCGGGGGGAGTGAAAAACTGTTTTTT. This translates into CASSFRGGGSEKLFF.